A single sample is the source of the 10 T cell receptor beta chains below, sequenced in a study of T cells in Graves' hyperthyroidism and ophthalmopathy. TCR beta CDR3 regions were amplified from RNA. An initial round of RT-PCR targeting the TCR CDR3 relied on the HTBI primer set. TCRdb re-analysed the multiplex PCR reads in MiXCR, keeping a single row per CDR3 protein. The sample holds about 290,000 distinct CDR3 sequences, about an eighth seen once. Sequences were obtained from blood. These receptors originate from a woman aged 25-40 years with Graves' hyperthyroidism that later progressed to Graves' ophthalmopathy.

Ten or more counts support this clonotype. V and J are TRBV18 and TRBJ1-5; 8 positions agree with TRBD1. The CDR3 spans 13 residues. After removal of 5 bases from V and 5 bases from J, the junction contained 2 bases not matched to a gene. Germline CDR1 and CDR2: KGHSH and LQKENI. The CDR3 protein is CASSTDRDQPQHF. The CDR3 DNA follows: TGTGCCAGCTCAACGGACAGGGATCAGCCCCAGCATTTT.

At least ten counts were recorded for this clonotype. This chain connects TRBV7-2 to TRBJ2-3; the D gene is possibly TRBD2 (6 bases). This CDR3 contains 17 residues. The V end lost 3 bases, the J end lost 2 bases, and 18 bases lay between the germline ends. Looked up from germline, CDR1 is SGHTA and CDR2 is FQGNSA. The CDR3 loop reads CASSFENVAVYTDTQYF. In DNA, the CDR3 is TGTGCCAGCAGCTTCGAAAACGTAGCGGTATACACAGATACGCAGTATTTT.

At least ten counts were recorded for this clonotype. The CDR3 DNA reads as TGTGCCAGCAGTTTTACAGGCCTCGAGCAGTACTTC. Translation gives CASSFTGLEQYF. The chain has TRBV27 and TRBJ2-7; perhaps TRBD1 as D (5 bases). Trimming took off 3 bases at V and 6 bases at J, with 9 bases between the two ends. Germline values: CDR1 MNHEY, CDR2 SMNVEV (reference sequence). The CDR3 totals 12 residues.

This clonotype showed up many times. The V and J genes are TRBV7-8 and TRBJ1-4, with D possibly being TRBD1 (5 bases). The ends were cut back, 5 bases at V and 5 bases at J, with 12 bases in the middle. This CDR3 has 14 residues. Germline V CDR1 and CDR2: SGHVS, FQNEAQ. The CDR3 spells CASSPGLRNEKLFF. In nucleotides, the CDR3 is TGTGCCAGCAGCCCGGGACTGAGGAATGAAAAACTGTTTTTT. Full variable domain (remainder filled in from reference TRBV7-8 and TRBJ1-4): GAGVSQSPRYKVAKRGQDVALRCDPISGHVSLFWYQQALGQGPEFLTYFQNEAQLDKSGLPSDRFFAERPEGSVSTLKIQRTQQEDSAVYLCASSPGLRNEKLFFGSGTQLSVL.

This clonotype was seen ten or more times. The chain joins TRBV6-1 to TRBJ2-1; 8 nucleotides align to TRBD2. This CDR3 contains 15 residues. V lost 5 bases, J lost 2 bases, and 5 bases stayed unmatched. Germline V CDR1 and CDR2: MNHNS, SASEGT. CDR3 DNA sequence: TGTGCCAGCAGTTTCGGACTAGCTGCCTACAATGAGCAGTTCTTC. This gives the protein CASSFGLAAYNEQFF.

This clonotype was picked up many times. The chain combines TRBV27 with TRBJ2-6; D gene unclear. This CDR3 comprises 15 residues. The germline gives CDR1 MNHEY, CDR2 SMNVEV (reference sequence). V lost 3 bases and J lost 3, with 9 bases in between. The CDR3 here is CASSFALLGANVLTF. CDR3 in DNA: TGTGCCAGCAGTTTTGCCCTACTTGGGGCCAACGTCCTGACTTTC.

This clonotype was picked up many times. The chain uses TRBV28 and TRBJ1-6; 10 nucleotides match TRBD1. Germline V lookup: CDR1 MDHEN, CDR2 SYDVKM. The trim removed 1 base at V and 8 bases at J, leaving 2 bases unmatched. The CDR3 consists of 15 residues. CDR3 region: CASSLSDRGDSPLHF. CDR3 in DNA: TGTGCCAGCAGTTTATCGGACAGGGGGGATTCACCCCTCCACTTT.

The V gene is TRBV18, the J gene TRBJ2-6; D remains unclear. The CDR3 loop spans 14 amino acids. Trimming stripped 2 bases from V and 2 bases from J, with 4 bases between. CDR1 is KGHSH and CDR2 is LQKENI in the germline V gene. CDR3 residues: CASSPVAGANVLTF. The CDR3 nucleotides read TGTGCCAGCTCACCAGTGGCTGGGGCCAACGTCCTGACTTTC.

This clonotype was counted ten times or more. V is TRBV18 and J is TRBJ2-7; no clear D. The CDR3 is 13 amino acids. Trimming left V 2 bases short and J 2 bases short, with 7 bases between. Germline V gene sequence: CDR1 KGHSH, CDR2 LQKENI. CDR3 in DNA: TGTGCCAGCTCACCATTCACAACCTACGAGCAGTACTTC. This gives the protein CASSPFTTYEQYF.

At least ten counts were recorded for this clonotype. The rearrangement uses TRBV3-1 and TRBJ2-2, with 10 bases lining up with TRBD2. The CDR3 contains 18 residues. The germline V gene encodes CDR1 LGHDT and CDR2 YNNKEL (reference sequence). J lost 5 bases, V lost 4 bases, and 13 bases had no gene match. In nucleotides, the CDR3 is TGTGCCAGCAGCCCCCGGGGTAGCGGGAGGCCTTCAACCGGGGAGCTGTTTTTT. Its protein product is CASSPRGSGRPSTGELFF.